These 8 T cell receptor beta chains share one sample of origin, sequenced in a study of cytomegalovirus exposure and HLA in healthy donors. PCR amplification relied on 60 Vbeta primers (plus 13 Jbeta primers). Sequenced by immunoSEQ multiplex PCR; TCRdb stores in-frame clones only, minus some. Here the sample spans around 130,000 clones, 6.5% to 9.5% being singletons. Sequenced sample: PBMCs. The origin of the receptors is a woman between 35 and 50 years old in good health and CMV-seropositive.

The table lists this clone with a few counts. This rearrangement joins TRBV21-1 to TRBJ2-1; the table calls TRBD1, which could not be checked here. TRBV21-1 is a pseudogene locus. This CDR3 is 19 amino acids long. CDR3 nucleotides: TGTGCCAGCAGCAAAATGGGACAGGGCGAAGAAAGATCCTACAATGAGCAGTTCTTC. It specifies CASSKMGQGEERSYNEQFF.

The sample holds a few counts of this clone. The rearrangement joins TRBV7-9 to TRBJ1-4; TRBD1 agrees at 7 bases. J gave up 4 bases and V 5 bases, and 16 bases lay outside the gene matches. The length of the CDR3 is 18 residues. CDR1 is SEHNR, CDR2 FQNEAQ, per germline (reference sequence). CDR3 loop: CASSRPLQGQGVNEKLFF. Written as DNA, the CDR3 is TGTGCCAGCAGCCGACCGCTACAGGGGCAGGGAGTTAATGAAAAACTGTTTTTT.

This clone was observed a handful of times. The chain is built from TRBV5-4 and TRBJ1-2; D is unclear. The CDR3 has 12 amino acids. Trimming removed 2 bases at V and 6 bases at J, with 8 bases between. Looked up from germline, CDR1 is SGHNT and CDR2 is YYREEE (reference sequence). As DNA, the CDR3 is TGTGCCAGCAGCTTTACCGGAGATGGCTACACCTTC. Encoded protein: CASSFTGDGYTF.

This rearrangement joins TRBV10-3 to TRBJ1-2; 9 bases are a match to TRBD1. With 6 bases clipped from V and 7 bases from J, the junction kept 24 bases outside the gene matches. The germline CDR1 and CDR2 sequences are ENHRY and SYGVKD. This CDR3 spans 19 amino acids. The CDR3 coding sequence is TGTGCCATCAGACTACCCTTCCCCGGGACAGGGTCTGACTATGGTGGCTACACCTTC. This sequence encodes CAIRLPFPGTGSDYGGYTF.

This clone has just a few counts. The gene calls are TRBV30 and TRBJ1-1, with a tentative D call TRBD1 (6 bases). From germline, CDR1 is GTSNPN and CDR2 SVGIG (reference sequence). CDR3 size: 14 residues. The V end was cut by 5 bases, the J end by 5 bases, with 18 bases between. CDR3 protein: CAWCHRVMGTEAFF. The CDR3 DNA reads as TGTGCCTGGTGCCACAGGGTAATGGGGACTGAAGCTTTCTTT.

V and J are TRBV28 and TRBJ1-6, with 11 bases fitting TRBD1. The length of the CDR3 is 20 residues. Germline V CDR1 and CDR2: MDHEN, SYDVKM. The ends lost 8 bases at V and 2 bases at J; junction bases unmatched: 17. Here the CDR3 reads CASGSPPGQGESPYNSPLHF. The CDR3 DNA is TGTGCCAGCGGCTCCCCCCCGGGACAGGGGGAATCGCCCTATAATTCACCCCTCCACTTT.

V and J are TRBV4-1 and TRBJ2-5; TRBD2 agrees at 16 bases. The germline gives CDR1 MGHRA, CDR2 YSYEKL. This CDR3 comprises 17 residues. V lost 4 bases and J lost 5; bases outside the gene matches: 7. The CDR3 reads CASSRGTSGGAVETQYF. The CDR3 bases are TGCGCCAGCAGCCGAGGGACTAGCGGGGGGGCCGTGGAGACCCAGTACTTC.

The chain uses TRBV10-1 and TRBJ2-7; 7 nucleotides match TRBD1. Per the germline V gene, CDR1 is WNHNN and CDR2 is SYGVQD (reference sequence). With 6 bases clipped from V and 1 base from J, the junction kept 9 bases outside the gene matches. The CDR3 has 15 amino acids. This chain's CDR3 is CASSPRRTGSYEQYF. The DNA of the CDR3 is TGCGCCAGCAGCCCCCGGCGGACAGGATCCTACGAGCAGTACTTC.